This T cell receptor (beta chain) appears in the sequencing data of a study of blood T cell repertoires in COVID-19. The overall study: Acute and convalescent COVID-19 samples came from the United States, Italy and Spain. T cells, B-cell-depleted T cells, or PBMCs provided the cDNA or gDNA that served as material.

Per the original data handling: Reference gene primers were amplified, and this amplification served to estimate nucleated cell counts. The method was immunoSEQ multiplex PCR; TCRdb's version includes in-frame clones alone and lacks a portion of them. For V, J and clone size, that table is used; D and trimming come from the DNA. Among tens of thousands of clones listed, about nine tenths were seen once. The source of this sequence is a human donor with active COVID-19. The donor label of this sample is uncertain. Sequencing input: peripheral blood.

The CDR3 is CSVVPRGIGANVLTF. The CDR3 bases are TGCAGCGTCGTCCCCAGGGGGATCGGGGCCAACGTCCTGACTTTC. The chain joins TRBV29-1 to TRBJ2-6, with 7 bases that match TRBD1. Per the germline V gene, CDR1 is SQVTM and CDR2 is ANQGSEA. V gave up 6 bases and J gave up 4 bases; unmatched junction bases: 9. The CDR3 has 15 amino acids. The full variable domain, its missing parts supplied by reference TRBV29-1 and TRBJ2-6, is SAVISQKPSRDICQRGTSLTIQCQVDSQVTMMFWYRQQPGQSLTLIATANQGSEATYESGFVIDKFPISRPNLTFSTLTVSNMSPEDSSIYLCSVVPRGIGANVLTFGAGSRLTVL.